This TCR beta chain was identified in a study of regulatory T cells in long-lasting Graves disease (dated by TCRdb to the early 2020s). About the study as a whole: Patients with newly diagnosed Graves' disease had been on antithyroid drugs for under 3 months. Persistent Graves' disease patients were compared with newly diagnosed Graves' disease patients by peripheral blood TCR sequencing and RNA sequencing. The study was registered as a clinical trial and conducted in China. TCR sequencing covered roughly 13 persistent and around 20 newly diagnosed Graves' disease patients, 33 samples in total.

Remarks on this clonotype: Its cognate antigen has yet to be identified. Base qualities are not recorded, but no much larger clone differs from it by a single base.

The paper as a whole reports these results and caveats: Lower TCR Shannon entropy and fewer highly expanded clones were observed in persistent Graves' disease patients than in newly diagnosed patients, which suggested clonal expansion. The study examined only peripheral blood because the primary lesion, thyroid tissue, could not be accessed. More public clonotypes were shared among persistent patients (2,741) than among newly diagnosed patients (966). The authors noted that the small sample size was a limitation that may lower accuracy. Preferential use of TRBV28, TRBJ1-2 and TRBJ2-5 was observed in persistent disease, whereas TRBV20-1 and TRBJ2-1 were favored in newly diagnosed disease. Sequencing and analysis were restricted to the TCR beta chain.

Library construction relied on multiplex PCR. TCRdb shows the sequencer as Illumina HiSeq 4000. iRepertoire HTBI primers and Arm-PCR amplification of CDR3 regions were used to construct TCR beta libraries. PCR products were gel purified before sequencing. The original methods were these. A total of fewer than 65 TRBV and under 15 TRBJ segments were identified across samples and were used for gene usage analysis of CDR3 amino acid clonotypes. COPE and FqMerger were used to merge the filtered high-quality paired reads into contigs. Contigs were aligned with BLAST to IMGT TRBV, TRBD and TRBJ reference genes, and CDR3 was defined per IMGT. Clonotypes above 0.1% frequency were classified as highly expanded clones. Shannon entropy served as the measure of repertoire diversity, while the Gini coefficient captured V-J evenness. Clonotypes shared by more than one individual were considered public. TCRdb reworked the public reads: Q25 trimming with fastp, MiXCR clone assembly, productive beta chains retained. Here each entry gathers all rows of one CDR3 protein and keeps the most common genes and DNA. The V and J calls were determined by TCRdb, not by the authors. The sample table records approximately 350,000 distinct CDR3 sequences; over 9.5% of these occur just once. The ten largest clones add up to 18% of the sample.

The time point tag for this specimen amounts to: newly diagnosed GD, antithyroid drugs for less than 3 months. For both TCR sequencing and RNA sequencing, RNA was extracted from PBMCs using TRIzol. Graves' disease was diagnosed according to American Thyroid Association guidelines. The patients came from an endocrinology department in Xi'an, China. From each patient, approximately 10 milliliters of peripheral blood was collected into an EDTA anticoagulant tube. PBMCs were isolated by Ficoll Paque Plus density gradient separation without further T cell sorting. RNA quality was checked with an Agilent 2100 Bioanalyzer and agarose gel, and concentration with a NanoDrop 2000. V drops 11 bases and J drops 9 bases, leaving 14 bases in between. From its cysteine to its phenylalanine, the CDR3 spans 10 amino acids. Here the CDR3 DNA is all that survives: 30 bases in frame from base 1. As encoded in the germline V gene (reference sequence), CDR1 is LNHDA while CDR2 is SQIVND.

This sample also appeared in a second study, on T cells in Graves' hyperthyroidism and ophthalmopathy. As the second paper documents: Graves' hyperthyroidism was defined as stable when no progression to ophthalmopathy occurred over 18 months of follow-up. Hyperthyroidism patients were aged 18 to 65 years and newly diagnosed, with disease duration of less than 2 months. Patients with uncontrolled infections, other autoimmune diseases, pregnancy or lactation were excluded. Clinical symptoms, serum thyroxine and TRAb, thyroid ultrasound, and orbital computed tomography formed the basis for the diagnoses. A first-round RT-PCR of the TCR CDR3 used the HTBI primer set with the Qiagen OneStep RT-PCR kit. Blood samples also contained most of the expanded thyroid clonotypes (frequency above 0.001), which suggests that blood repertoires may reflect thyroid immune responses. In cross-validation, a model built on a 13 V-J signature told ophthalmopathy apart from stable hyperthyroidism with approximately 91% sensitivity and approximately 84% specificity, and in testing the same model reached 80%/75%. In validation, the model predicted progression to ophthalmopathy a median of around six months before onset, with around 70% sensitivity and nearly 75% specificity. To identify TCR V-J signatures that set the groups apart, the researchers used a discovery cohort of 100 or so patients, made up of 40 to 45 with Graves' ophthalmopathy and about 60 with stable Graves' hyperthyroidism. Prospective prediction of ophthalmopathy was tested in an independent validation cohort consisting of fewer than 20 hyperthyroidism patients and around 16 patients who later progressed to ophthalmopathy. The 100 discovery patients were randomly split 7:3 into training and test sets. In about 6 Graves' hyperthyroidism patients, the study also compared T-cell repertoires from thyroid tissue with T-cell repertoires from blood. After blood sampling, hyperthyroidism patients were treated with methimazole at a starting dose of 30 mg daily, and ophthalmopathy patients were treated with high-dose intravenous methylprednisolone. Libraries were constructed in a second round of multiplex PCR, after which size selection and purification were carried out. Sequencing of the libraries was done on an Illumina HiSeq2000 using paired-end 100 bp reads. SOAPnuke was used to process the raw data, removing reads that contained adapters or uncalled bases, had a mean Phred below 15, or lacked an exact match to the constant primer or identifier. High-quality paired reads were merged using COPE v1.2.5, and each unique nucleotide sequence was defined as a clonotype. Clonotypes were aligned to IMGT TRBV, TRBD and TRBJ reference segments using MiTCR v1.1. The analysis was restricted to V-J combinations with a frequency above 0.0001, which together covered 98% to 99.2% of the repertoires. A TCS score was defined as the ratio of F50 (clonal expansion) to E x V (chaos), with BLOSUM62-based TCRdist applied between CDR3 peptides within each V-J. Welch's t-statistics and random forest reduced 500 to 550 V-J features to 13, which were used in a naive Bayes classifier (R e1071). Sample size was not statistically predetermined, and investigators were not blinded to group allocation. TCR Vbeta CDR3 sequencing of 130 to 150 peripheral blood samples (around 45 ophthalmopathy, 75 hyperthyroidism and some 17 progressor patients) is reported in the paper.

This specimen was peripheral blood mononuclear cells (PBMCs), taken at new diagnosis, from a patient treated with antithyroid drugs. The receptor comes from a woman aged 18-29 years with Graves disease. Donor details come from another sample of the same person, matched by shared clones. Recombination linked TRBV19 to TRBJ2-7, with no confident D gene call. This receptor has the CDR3 CALQCNLQYF. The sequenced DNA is TGTGCCTTGCAGTGCAATCTGCAGTACTTC.